This TCR beta chain was observed in a study (dated by TCRdb to between 2011 and 2013). About this clonotype itself: Its target antigen remains unknown. No much larger clone is present one base from it, and per-base qualities are unavailable.

Sequencing took place on an Illumina Genome Analyzer IIx. TCRdb handled the public reads itself, with Q25 trimming in fastp and clone calling in MiXCR, and kept productive beta chains. Rows with one shared CDR3 protein collapse into an entry with the most common genes and DNA. This sample has some 15,000 distinct CDR3 sequences in its table, and about 30% of those were observed once. 15% to 20% of the sample goes to the ten largest clones. The CDR3 goes from the cysteine to the phenylalanine over 12 residues. Left in the record is the CDR3 DNA by itself, 36 bases read in frame from the first base. V lost 6 bases and J lost 4 bases; the stretch between them is 9 bases long. Looking up the germline V gene yields CDR1 KGHSH and CDR2 LQKENI.

Sequences were obtained from blood. The TCR originated in a human donor. The sequence joins TRBV18 to TRBJ1-1; the D gene identity is not certain. The DNA sequence reads TGTGCCAGCTCCTACCGGGGCACTGAAGCTTTCTTT. It translates to CASSYRGTEAFF.